This T cell receptor (beta chain) was retrieved from a study of T cell responses to AZD1222 COVID-19 vaccine. Libraries were prepared by immunoSEQ multiplex PCR; TCRdb keeps only in-frame clonotypes and omits some of them. The sample has 100,000 to 120,000 clones; 88% are singletons. From germline, CDR1 is KGHSH and CDR2 LQKENI. The CDR3 spans 16 residues. V was clipped by 0 bases and J by 3 bases, with 14 bases between them. As concerns this clone: Its antigen is still unknown.

Findings and limits, study-wide: As reported, nearly half of all spike-specific TCRs target variant regions that are unmutated.

The sequencing used peripheral blood, collected on day 0 of AZD1222 vaccination. This receptor was identified in an adult in good health. The J gene is TRBJ1-2, the V gene TRBV18, with D maybe TRBD1 (5 bases). The DNA of the CDR3 is TGTGCCAGCTCACCACCGGGCGCCGGGGGTGACTATGGCTACACCTTC. Protein sequence: CASSPPGAGGDYGYTF.